The 9 T cell receptor beta chains in this list originate from one sample, sequenced in a study of T cell repertoires in aging, cancer and after chemotherapy (dated by TCRdb to about 2019). Sequenced on an Illumina MiSeq. Multiplex touch-down PCR with a mixed TRB-A/B primer pool was used to amplify rearranged TRB sequences covering the V, D and J segments. TCRdb reprocessed the public reads (quality trimming at Q25 with fastp, clone calling with MiXCR) and kept in-frame beta chains. Each CDR3 protein appears once, grouped with its most common genes and DNA. The sample includes just over 4,500 distinct CDR3 sequences, with 20% to 25% observed a single time. Clones ranked in the top ten supply roughly 15% of the sample. Genomic DNA extracted from peripheral blood, rather than sorted cells or RNA, was used as the source for amplification of TCR beta rearrangements. The sequenced sample was blood. These receptors originate from a human donor with a blood cancer.

This clonotype was detected a few times. CDR3 DNA: TGTGCCAGCAGCAATGCCGGGATTTCCTACGAGCAGTACTTC. Its translation: CASSNAGISYEQYF. The rearrangement uses TRBV5-4 and TRBJ2-7, with a weak D call TRBD2 (5 bases). The CDR3 runs 14 residues. Trimming shortened V by 4 bases and J by 1 base, and 12 bases separated the two germline ends. Germline V lookup: CDR1 SGHNT, CDR2 YYREEE (reference sequence).

Relative to its sample, this clonotype is medium-sized (0.01 to 0.1%). The rearrangement uses TRBV6-5 and TRBJ2-1; 10 bases fit TRBD2. Germline V gives CDR1 MNHEY, CDR2 SVGAGI. V was clipped by 6 bases and J by 5 bases; unmatched bases: 4. The CDR3 sequence is 14 residues long. CDR3 protein: CASRGLAPNNEQFF. In DNA form, the CDR3 reads TGTGCCAGCAGGGGACTAGCGCCAAACAATGAGCAGTTCTTC.

This clonotype was found once. This chain uses TRBV4-1 with TRBJ2-7, with TRBD2 matching over 8 bases. The CDR3 totals 15 residues. V shed 0 bases and J 3 bases; nucleotides not matched to a gene: 4. Germline-derived CDR1 and CDR2 are MGHRA and YSYEKL. The CDR3 here is CASSQEESGGYEQYF. The CDR3 DNA is TGCGCCAGCAGCCAAGAAGAAAGCGGGGGCTACGAGCAGTACTTC.

This clonotype counts as medium-sized. This sequence joins TRBV6-2 or TRBV6-3 and TRBJ2-1, with 9 bases lining up with TRBD1. Germline-derived CDR1 and CDR2 are MNHEY and SVGEGT. The CDR3 sequence is 17 residues long. Germline trimming cut 0 bases from V and 4 bases from J; bases unmatched to any gene: 7. CDR3 protein: CASSYSPGTGIYNEQFF. DNA of the CDR3: TGTGCCAGCAGTTACTCCCCCGGGACAGGGATTTACAATGAGCAGTTCTTC.

The chain recombines TRBV7-2 with TRBJ2-4; tentatively, D is TRBD2 (7 bases). The length of the CDR3 is 13 residues. The germline V gene has CDR1 SGHTA and CDR2 FQGNSA. The V and J ends lost 3 bases and 10 bases respectively, with 13 bases between them. CDR3 in amino acids: CASSFAGEGIQYF. The CDR3 bases are TGTGCCAGCAGCTTTGCAGGGGAGGGTATTCAGTACTTC.

Sample share makes this clonotype medium-sized (0.01 to 0.1%). The chain carries TRBV27 and TRBJ2-3; TRBD2 matches at 14 bases. V trimming: 5 bases; J trimming: 7 bases; junction bases outside the gene matches: 5. The CDR3 sequence is 15 residues long. The germline V gene encodes CDR1 MNHEY and CDR2 SMNVEV (reference sequence). The CDR3 DNA reads as TGTGCCAGCAGTCCCGGGACTAGCGGGGGTAATACGCAGTATTTT. Its translation: CASSPGTSGGNTQYF.

This chain joins TRBV4-2 and TRBJ2-7; D possibly corresponds to TRBD2 (6 bases). There are 16 residues in the CDR3. Germline lookup yields CDR1 LGHNA and CDR2 YNFKEQ. Trimming pared 0 bases from V and 6 bases from J, leaving 18 bases between. The CDR3: CASSQDHGGAPSEQYF. The CDR3 coding sequence is TGTGCCAGCAGCCAAGATCATGGAGGGGCCCCTTCCGAGCAGTACTTC.

Notes on this clonotype: This may be a read error, as it is one base from a much larger clone. This sequence joins TRBV5-4 and TRBJ2-7; 7 bases align to TRBD2. This CDR3 region has 16 residues. Germline V lookup: CDR1 SGHNT, CDR2 YYREEE (reference sequence). Here the CDR3 reads CASSLFHQGGPYEKYF. The DNA of the CDR3 is TGTGCCAGCAGCTTGTTTCACCAGGGAGGGCCCTACGAGAAGTACTTC.

This clonotype is termed medium-sized. The chain links TRBV15 to TRBJ1-6; D remains ambiguous. CDR3 length: 13 amino acids. V lost 1 base to trimming and J lost 9 bases, with 7 bases between them. CDR1 and CDR2 from the germline V gene are LNHNV and YYDKDF (reference sequence). CDR3 bases: TGTGCCACCAGCAGAGGAAGAGGTTCACCCCTCCACTTT. Its translation: CATSRGRGSPLHF.